This T cell receptor beta chain was sequenced during a study of human T cells and chemical hapten exposure. Study results and caveats: Significantly more large CDR3 similarity clusters were formed by expanded TCRs than by controls.

The trim removed 5 bases at V and 5 bases at J, leaving 4 bases unmatched. The CDR3 runs to 13 residues. From germline, CDR1 is SGHTA and CDR2 FQGNSA. The library tagged individual cDNA molecules with unique molecular identifiers. Source study methods: Across samples, TCR counts had a median of 95,638 and ranged from about 23,224 to 700,000. TCRdb recomputed calls from the RACE reads with MiXCR, one row per CDR3 protein. Here the V and J calls rest on TCRdb's processing, not on the authors' analysis. The sample records more than 150,000 distinct CDR3 sequences, under 35% being singletons. Noted time point: pre-sensitization, week 0. Treatment noted: therapeutic diphenylcyclopropenone sensitization with weekly scalp DPC. Each patch-test visit's blood sample preceded patch application. Comments on this clonotype: Its antigen is still unknown.

Here the sequenced sample was whole blood, taken in connection with sensitization to the hapten diphenylcyclopropenone (DPC). The sequence derives from a woman in her twenties or thirties with alopecia areata. Some clones in this sample may be carry-over from other donors' samples. J is TRBJ2-5 and V is TRBV7-2, with 8 bases matching TRBD1. The CDR3 region is CASSRDRMETQYF. For the CDR3, the DNA is TGTGCCAGCAGCCGGGACAGGATGGAGACCCAGTACTTC.